Described below is a single T cell receptor beta chain sequence and its context. Its specificity is unknown. Trimming took 2 bases from V and 1 from J; bases not matched to a gene: 5. The CDR3 totals 14 residues. The germline V gene encodes CDR1 GTSNPN and CDR2 SVGIG (reference sequence). These data come from a study of cytomegalovirus exposure and HLA in healthy donors. Study conclusions and caveats: Per a prior analysis, the majority of TCR beta V segments were productive roughly 87% or roughly 30% of the time. Researchers counted around 150 TCR beta chains as cytomegalovirus-associated. Per a later analysis, approximately 16,000 TCR beta sequences showed association with HLA alleles at 0.05 false discovery rate.

Both 60 Vbeta primers and 13 Jbeta primers went into the PCR. Method: immunoSEQ multiplex PCR; TCRdb's copy keeps in-frame clones and lacks some. The sample includes about 130,000 clones, approximately 80% of them seen just once. The chain has TRBV30 and TRBJ2-7, with 7 bases aligning to TRBD2. The receptor's source is a man aged 25 to 45 in good health and CMV-seronegative. The source material was PBMCs. The CDR3 loop is CAWSRLAVSYEQYF. CDR3 coding DNA: TGTGCCTGGAGTAGGCTAGCGGTATCCTACGAGCAGTACTTC.